This T cell receptor (beta chain) came from a study of radiation and T cells in renal cell carcinoma. The time point is: baseline pretreatment blood. Treatment defined: 15 Gy SBRT to primary tumor, nephrectomy 4 weeks later. Measured with immunoSEQ multiplex PCR; TCRdb has only the in-frame clones, and not every one. The sample holds about 150,000 clones; about 85% are singletons and the top ten take 3.5% to 5%. Trimming shortened V by 4 bases and J by 4 bases, and 19 bases separated the two germline ends. This CDR3 region has 16 residues. CDR1 and CDR2 from the germline V gene are SEHNR and FQNEAQ (reference sequence).

The chain joins TRBV7-9 to TRBJ1-1, with a tentative D call TRBD1 (6 bases). The source of this sequence is a woman aged 65 to 85 with renal cell carcinoma. This specimen consisted of blood, obtained from a patient whose treatment included radiotherapy and nephrectomy. The CDR3 sequence: CASSSGTTVVATEAFF. The CDR3 nucleotides are TGTGCCAGCAGCTCCGGGACAACCGTCGTGGCCACTGAAGCTTTCTTT.